Following are 26 T cell receptor beta chains from one sample sequenced in a study of blood T cell repertoires in COVID-19. Some clones are missing from TCRdb's copy, which holds only in-frame ones; the method was immunoSEQ multiplex PCR. Among hundreds of thousands of clones, about 90% were seen once, and the ten largest hold approximately 1%. What was sequenced was PBMCs or T cells enriched from blood (not recorded which). These receptors were taken from a woman aged 25 to 39 who had recovered from COVID-19.

The chain has TRBV28 and TRBJ1-5; TRBD1 is a possible D gene (6 bases). The germline CDR1 and CDR2 sequences are MDHEN and SYDVKM. CDR3 length: 14 residues. Deletions cut 6 bases from V and 0 bases from J, with 9 bases between. This chain's CDR3 is CASRQGYSNQPQHF. CDR3 bases: TGTGCCAGCAGACAGGGTTATAGCAATCAGCCCCAGCATTTT. The full variable domain, completed using reference TRBV28 and TRBJ1-5, is DVKVTQSSRYLVKRTGEKVFLECVQDMDHENMFWYRQDPGLGLRLIYFSYDVKMKEKGDIPEGYSVSREKKERFSLILESASTNQTSMYLCASRQGYSNQPQHFGDGTRLSIL.

J is TRBJ1-4 and V is TRBV28, with 10 nucleotides matching TRBD1. The germline V gene has CDR1 MDHEN and CDR2 SYDVKM. CDR3 length: 15 amino acids. With 0 bases clipped from V and 8 bases from J, the junction kept 3 bases outside the gene matches. The CDR3 DNA is TGTGCCAGCAGTTTATGGGGGACAGGGGTCGAAAAACTGTTTTTT. Translating gives CASSLWGTGVEKLFF.

The chain recombines TRBV7-9 with TRBJ1-1; 8 positions agree with TRBD1. This CDR3 has 14 residues. V lost 7 bases and J lost 5; bases outside the gene matches: 9. Germline CDR1 reads SEHNR; CDR2 reads FQNEAQ (reference sequence). CDR3 protein: CASTDRVLETEAFF. CDR3 nucleotides: TGTGCCAGCACGGACAGGGTACTGGAGACTGAAGCTTTCTTT.

The sample holds a few counts of this clone. V is TRBV7-9 and J is TRBJ2-1, with TRBD2 as a possible D gene (6 bases). CDR1 is SEHNR, CDR2 FQNEAQ, per germline (reference sequence). The CDR3 length is 14 residues. With 7 bases removed from V and 2 bases from J, the gap between germline ends came to 12 bases. CDR3 in DNA: TGTGCCAGCACGCCCGCGGGGCCCTACAATGAGCAGTTCTTC. It is translated as CASTPAGPYNEQFF.

The rearrangement links TRBV11-3 to TRBJ2-1; TRBD2 aligns across 11 bases. Germline V gene lookup returns CDR1 SGHNT and CDR2 YENEEA. Germline trimming cut 2 bases from V and 4 bases from J; bases unmatched to any gene: 1. The CDR3 length is 15 residues. In nucleotides, the CDR3 is TGTGCCAGCAGCTTATTAGCGGGGGGGTACAATGAGCAGTTCTTC. Encoded protein: CASSLLAGGYNEQFF.

CDR3 sequence: CAIHRGFLSGNTIYF. The CDR3 DNA reads TGTGCCATACACAGGGGATTCCTATCTGGAAACACCATATATTTT. This rearrangement joins TRBV2 to TRBJ1-3; 7 bases align to TRBD1. CDR1 and CDR2 (germline): SNHLY, FYNNEI. Trimming removed 10 bases from V and 1 base from J; junction bases left unmatched: 10. This CDR3 has 15 residues.

This sequence joins TRBV18 and TRBJ2-2, with TRBD1 matching 9 bases. Germline trimming cut 0 bases from V and 7 bases from J; bases unmatched to any gene: 3. This CDR3 contains 15 residues. Germline V CDR1 and CDR2: KGHSH, LQKENI. This CDR3 reads CASSPPRTGDGELFF. In DNA, the CDR3 is TGTGCCAGCTCACCACCACGGACAGGGGACGGGGAGCTGTTTTTT.

This clone has only a few counts. V and J are TRBV5-6 and TRBJ1-2; D is perhaps TRBD1 (6 bases). This CDR3 comprises 16 residues. The germline V gene encodes CDR1 SGHDT and CDR2 YYEEEE. Between the trimmed V and J ends, which lost 3 bases and 4 bases, there was a span of 19 bases. This CDR3 is CASSSNRRGISYGYTF. CDR3 DNA: TGTGCCAGCAGCTCAAACCGCAGGGGAATCTCCTATGGCTACACCTTC.

This chain joins TRBV7-6 and TRBJ2-7, with 10 bases that match TRBD1. Germline trimming cut 1 base from V and 4 bases from J; bases unmatched to any gene: 4. Germline V gene data show CDR1 as SGHVS and CDR2 as FNYEAQ. The CDR3 has 15 amino acids. CDR3 loop: CASSLVADRGYEQYF. CDR3 coding DNA: TGTGCCAGCAGCTTAGTAGCGGACAGGGGGTACGAGCAGTACTTC.

The V and J genes are TRBV11-2 and TRBJ1-5, with TRBD1 as a possible D gene (6 bases). This CDR3 has 17 amino acids. The ends were cut back, 5 bases at V and 2 bases at J, with 19 bases in the middle. Germline values: CDR1 SGHAT, CDR2 FQNNGV. The CDR3, as DNA: TGTGCCAGCAGCCAGCTGGCCGGGACAATTGGCAATCAGCCCCAGCATTTT. Protein product: CASSQLAGTIGNQPQHF.

V gene TRBV5-8 combines with J gene TRBJ2-3; D may be TRBD2 (7 bases). The germline V gene encodes CDR1 SGHTS and CDR2 YDEGEE. This CDR3 region has 15 residues. V was cut by 4 bases and J by 8 bases, with 20 bases left in between. The DNA for the CDR3 is TGTGCCAGCAGCGTCCGGGGGCTAGCGGTGCCTACGCAGTATTTT. It is translated as CASSVRGLAVPTQYF.

The V gene is TRBV14, the J gene TRBJ1-2; D uncertain. The CDR3 is made up of 12 amino acids. Germline CDR1 SGHDN, CDR2 FVKESK. Trimming cost V 4 bases and J 8 bases, with 11 bases left between them. The CDR3, as DNA: TGTGCCAGCAGCCCGGAGGTGGGGGGCTACACCTTC. It encodes CASSPEVGGYTF.

The chain recombines TRBV7-9 with TRBJ2-5; no definite D call. Germline-derived CDR1 and CDR2 are SEHNR and FQNEAQ (reference sequence). This CDR3 spans 15 amino acids. V was pared by 10 bases and J by 1 base, with 19 bases between. CDR3 loop: CATTTAPSLQETQYF. The CDR3 nucleotides are TGTGCCACCACAACAGCTCCGTCACTCCAAGAGACCCAGTACTTC.

The J gene is TRBJ2-3, the V gene TRBV18; the match to TRBD1 covers 7 bases. With 3 bases clipped from V and 3 bases from J, the junction kept 6 bases outside the gene matches. Germline loops: CDR1 KGHSH, CDR2 LQKENI. This CDR3 has 15 residues. The CDR3 is CASSPRKGQTDTQYF. CDR3 in DNA: TGTGCCAGCTCACCGAGGAAGGGACAGACAGATACGCAGTATTTT.

The table lists this clone with a count of one. The gene calls are TRBV9 and TRBJ1-5; perhaps TRBD1 as D (5 bases). V lost 4 bases, J lost 7 bases, and 18 bases lay in between. CDR3 length: 15 residues. Germline V gene lookup returns CDR1 SGDLS and CDR2 YYNGEE. CDR3 in amino acids: CASSSTGGMNQPQHF. In DNA form, the CDR3 reads TGTGCCAGCAGCTCAACCGGGGGGATGAACCAGCCCCAGCATTTT.

The chain joins TRBV6-5 to TRBJ2-2; 8 bases are shared with TRBD2. The trim removed 7 bases at V and 1 base at J, leaving 5 bases unmatched. Germline V lookup: CDR1 MNHEY, CDR2 SVGAGI. The CDR3 spans 15 residues. The CDR3 DNA follows: TGTGCCAGCATATCGGGAGGGGGGAACACCGGGGAGCTGTTTTTT. Its protein product is CASISGGGNTGELFF.

The chain combines TRBV19 with TRBJ1-5; 7 bases are a match to TRBD1. V was pared by 6 bases and J by 0 bases, with 5 bases of the junction left unmatched. Germline CDR1 and CDR2: LNHDA and SQIVND (reference sequence). The CDR3 is 15 residues long. Written as DNA, the CDR3 is TGTGCCAGTAGATTGGACAGGTATAGCAATCAGCCCCAGCATTTT. This translates into CASRLDRYSNQPQHF.

This clone was found a few times. The CDR3 coding sequence is TGTGCCAGCAGTGAAACCGGCGGGTATGGCTACACCTTC. Translating gives CASSETGGYGYTF. The V gene is TRBV6-1, the J gene TRBJ1-2; D call uncertain. V was shortened by 2 bases and J by 5 bases, with 9 bases between the two germline ends. The germline V gene encodes CDR1 MNHNS and CDR2 SASEGT. The CDR3 spans 13 residues.

The gene calls are TRBV2 and TRBJ2-1, with 12 bases matching TRBD2. V was clipped by 6 bases and J by 16 bases; unmatched bases: 10. The CDR3 is 13 amino acids. CDR1 is SNHLY and CDR2 is FYNNEI in the germline V gene. CDR3 DNA: TGTGCCAGCAGCGGGGCTAGCGGGGGGGCATCCTTCTTC. Residues: CASSGASGGASFF.

This chain joins TRBV4-1 and TRBJ1-6; TRBD1 matches 7 bases. CDR3 length equals 17 residues. The V gene end was trimmed by 0 bases and the J gene end by 6 bases; junction bases not matched to a gene: 8. CDR1 and CDR2 (germline): MGHRA, YSYEKL. CDR3 sequence: CASSQDLGGGSNSPLHF. In DNA, the CDR3 is TGCGCCAGCAGCCAAGATCTAGGAGGGGGCAGTAATTCACCCCTCCACTTT.

The chain uses TRBV10-3 and TRBJ1-1, with D possibly matching TRBD1 (6 bases). This CDR3 is 14 amino acids long. Trimming cost V 6 bases and J 0 bases, with 11 bases left between them. CDR1 and CDR2 from the germline V gene are ENHRY and SYGVKD. This CDR3 reads CAISPGHMNTEAFF. The CDR3 DNA reads as TGTGCCATCAGCCCGGGACATATGAACACTGAAGCTTTCTTT.

V usage is TRBV30 and J usage is TRBJ1-4; D is uncertain. V was pared by 0 bases and J by 7 bases, with 15 bases between. This CDR3 contains 15 residues. Germline CDR1 and CDR2: GTSNPN and SVGIG (reference sequence). The CDR3 protein is CAWSVLGGFGEKLFF. The CDR3 DNA reads as TGTGCCTGGAGTGTACTGGGAGGGTTCGGTGAAAAACTGTTTTTT.

The DNA for the CDR3 is TGTGCCATCAGTGTAGGGGGGGGCACAGATGAGCAGTTCTTC. Protein product: CAISVGGGTDEQFF. The rearrangement uses TRBV10-3 and TRBJ2-1, with D possibly TRBD2 on 7 matching bases. The CDR3 runs to 14 residues. The germline gives CDR1 ENHRY, CDR2 SYGVKD. The V and J ends lost 4 bases and 8 bases respectively, with 15 bases between them.

The genes are TRBV4-1 and TRBJ1-5; D is uncertain. Trimming shortened V by 3 bases and J by 7 bases, and 16 bases separated the two germline ends. Germline CDR1 reads MGHRA; CDR2 reads YSYEKL. This CDR3 is 15 amino acids long. The CDR3 reads CASSHFGMPGQPQHF. In DNA form, the CDR3 reads TGCGCCAGCAGCCATTTCGGGATGCCGGGACAGCCCCAGCATTTT.

This clone was counted a single time. The rearrangement joins TRBV30 to TRBJ1-2; 7 bases align to TRBD1. This CDR3 has 13 residues. V shed 3 bases and J 4 bases; nucleotides not matched to a gene: 5. Per the germline V gene, CDR1 is GTSNPN and CDR2 is SVGIG (reference sequence). Written as DNA, the CDR3 is TGTGCCTGGAGCAGGGACAGTCCCTATGGCTACACCTTC. Its translation: CAWSRDSPYGYTF.

CDR3 protein: CASSRGPEVAEAFF. The CDR3, as DNA: TGCGCCAGCAGCCGAGGCCCAGAGGTCGCTGAAGCTTTCTTT. The chain uses TRBV5-1 and TRBJ1-1; the D is unclear. This CDR3 comprises 14 residues. The V end lost 4 bases, the J end lost 6 bases, and 16 bases lay between the germline ends. Looked up from germline, CDR1 is SGHRS and CDR2 is YFSETQ.